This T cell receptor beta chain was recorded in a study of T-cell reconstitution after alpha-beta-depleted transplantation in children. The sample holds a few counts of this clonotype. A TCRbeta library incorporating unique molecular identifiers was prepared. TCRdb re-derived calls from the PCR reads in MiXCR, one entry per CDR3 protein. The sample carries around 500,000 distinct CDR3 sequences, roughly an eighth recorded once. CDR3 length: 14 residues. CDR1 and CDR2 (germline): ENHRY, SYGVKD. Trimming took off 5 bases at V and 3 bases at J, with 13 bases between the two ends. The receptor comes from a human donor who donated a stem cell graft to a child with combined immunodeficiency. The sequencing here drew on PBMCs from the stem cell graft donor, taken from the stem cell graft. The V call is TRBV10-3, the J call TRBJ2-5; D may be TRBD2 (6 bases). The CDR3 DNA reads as TGTGCCATCAGTACCTCGCGGGGCAAAGAGACCCAGTACTTC. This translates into CAISTSRGKETQYF.